Following are 12 T cell receptor beta chains from one sample sequenced in a study of shared clonotypes between healthy human individuals. Clones were sequenced by immunoSEQ multiplex PCR, and TCRdb holds only the in-frame ones, with some missing. Counted here are over 1.5 million clones, around 98% occurring once; the ten biggest clones make up approximately 0.44%. Sequencing was done on a sample of naive CD4+ T cells sorted from blood. Subset of the sample: CD45RA+ positively selected. Every receptor here comes from a man in his thirties or forties in good health.

The rearrangement uses TRBV6-5 and TRBJ2-7; possibly TRBD2 for D (6 bases). This CDR3 is built from 15 residues. V lost 2 bases and J lost 0, with 11 bases in between. Germline V lookup: CDR1 MNHEY, CDR2 SVGAGI. For the CDR3, the DNA is TGTGCCAGCAGTTACCGGGACGGGAGCTCCTACGAGCAGTACTTC. Protein sequence: CASSYRDGSSYEQYF.

V and J are TRBV5-5 and TRBJ1-1; no clear D gene. Trimming took off 0 bases at V and 4 bases at J, with 13 bases between the two ends. Germline V gene data show CDR1 as SGHKS and CDR2 as YYEKEE (reference sequence). CDR3 length: 15 amino acids. This CDR3 is CASSLDPGFGTEAFF. CDR3 DNA sequence: TGTGCCAGCAGCTTGGATCCAGGTTTCGGCACTGAAGCTTTCTTT.

V and J are TRBV27 and TRBJ2-3; no definite D call. Trimming cost V 6 bases and J 2 bases, with 15 bases left between them. Germline CDR1 MNHEY, CDR2 SMNVEV (reference sequence). The CDR3 is 15 residues long. The CDR3 bases are TGTGCCAGCAGCCGGGCCACCCTCATCACAGATACGCAGTATTTT. Translated: CASSRATLITDTQYF.

This chain links TRBV5-1 with TRBJ2-1; D gene ambiguous. The V gene's germline CDR1 is SGHRS and CDR2 YFSETQ. The ends were cut back, 0 bases at V and 5 bases at J, with 6 bases in the middle. The CDR3 is 13 amino acids. The CDR3 DNA follows: TGCGCCAGCAGCTTGGAACCGAACAATGAGCAGTTCTTC. It encodes CASSLEPNNEQFF.

The CDR3 bases are TGCGCCAGCAGCTTGGAGGGGACCAGTTTAACCAATGAGCAGTTCTTC. This sequence encodes CASSLEGTSLTNEQFF. The genes are TRBV5-1 and TRBJ2-1; D possibly matches TRBD1 or TRBD2 (5 bases each). This CDR3 has 16 residues. The ends were cut back, 0 bases at V and 6 bases at J, with 16 bases in the middle. The germline CDR1 and CDR2 sequences are SGHRS and YFSETQ.

The chain joins TRBV5-1 to TRBJ1-2, with 7 positions matching TRBD1. This CDR3 region has 17 residues. CDR1 is SGHRS, CDR2 YFSETQ, per germline. With V trimmed by 1 base and J by 0 bases, 9 bases remained unmatched. The CDR3, as DNA: TGCGCCAGCAGCTTGAACCGGGACAGCAAAGCTAACTATGGCTACACCTTC. Amino acid sequence: CASSLNRDSKANYGYTF.

The chain uses TRBV5-1 and TRBJ2-3, with TRBD2 matching over 8 bases. Germline V gene lookup returns CDR1 SGHRS and CDR2 YFSETQ. The CDR3 consists of 15 residues. The J segment lost 3 bases and the V segment lost 4 bases, leaving 7 bases of the junction unmatched. The CDR3 bases are TGCGCCAGCAGCACCGGGACTAGTCGAACAGATACGCAGTATTTT. This encodes CASSTGTSRTDTQYF.

The chain employs TRBV19 and TRBJ2-1; 7 bases are shared with TRBD2. The CDR3 runs 15 residues. Germline V gene sequence: CDR1 LNHDA, CDR2 SQIVND (reference sequence). V lost 3 bases to trimming and J lost 4 bases; unmatched junction nucleotides: 6. As DNA, the CDR3 is TGTGCCAGTAGTATTGCTAGCGGCCTTTACAATGAGCAGTTCTTC. It yields the protein CASSIASGLYNEQFF.

This chain joins TRBV5-1 and TRBJ2-3; tentatively, D is TRBD1 or TRBD2 (5 bases each). Germline V gives CDR1 SGHRS, CDR2 YFSETQ. The ends were cut back, 3 bases at V and 1 base at J, with 12 bases in the middle. The CDR3 is made up of 15 amino acids. The CDR3 nucleotides are TGCGCCAGCAGCTCCCTTACGGGACGCACAGATACGCAGTATTTT. This encodes CASSSLTGRTDTQYF.

The rearrangement links TRBV7-9 to TRBJ2-5; D might be TRBD1 or TRBD2, each matching 5 bases. V was clipped by 0 bases and J by 5 bases, with 16 bases between them. The germline V gene has CDR1 SEHNR and CDR2 FQNEAQ (reference sequence). This CDR3 has 16 amino acids. DNA of the CDR3: TGTGCCAGCAGCTTAGCCGGGACGGCGCCTTGGGAGACCCAGTACTTC. It translates to CASSLAGTAPWETQYF.

The rearrangement joins TRBV7-8 to TRBJ2-7; D not certain. In germline, CDR1 is SGHVS, CDR2 FQNEAQ. There are 14 residues in the CDR3. Trimming took 2 bases from V and 3 from J, leaving 11 bases between them. The DNA of the CDR3 is TGTGCCAGCAGCTTACGGCCGGCGGACTACGAGCAGTACTTC. Translation gives CASSLRPADYEQYF.

This clone was recorded once. This chain links TRBV30 with TRBJ1-5; maybe TRBD1 (5 bases). This CDR3 has 13 residues. Trimming removed 1 base at V and 3 bases at J, with 7 bases between. Per germline, CDR1 GTSNPN and CDR2 SVGIG (reference sequence). The CDR3 loop reads CAWSDRHNQPQHF. CDR3 in DNA: TGTGCCTGGAGTGACAGGCACAATCAGCCCCAGCATTTT.